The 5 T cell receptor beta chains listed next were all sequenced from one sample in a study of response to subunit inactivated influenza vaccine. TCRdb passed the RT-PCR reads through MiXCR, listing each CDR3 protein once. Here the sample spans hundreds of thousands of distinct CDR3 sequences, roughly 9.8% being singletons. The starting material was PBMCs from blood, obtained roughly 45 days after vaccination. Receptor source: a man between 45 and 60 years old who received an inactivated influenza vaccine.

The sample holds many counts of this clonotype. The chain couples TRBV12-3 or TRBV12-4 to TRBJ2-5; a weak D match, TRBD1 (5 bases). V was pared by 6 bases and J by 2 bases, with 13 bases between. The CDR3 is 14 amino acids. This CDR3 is CASRLTELQETQYF. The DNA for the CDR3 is TGTGCCAGCAGATTGACAGAGCTTCAAGAGACCCAGTACTTC.

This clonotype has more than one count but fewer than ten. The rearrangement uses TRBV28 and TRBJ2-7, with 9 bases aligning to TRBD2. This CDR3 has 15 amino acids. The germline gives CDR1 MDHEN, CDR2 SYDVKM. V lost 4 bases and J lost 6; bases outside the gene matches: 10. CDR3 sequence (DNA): TGTGCCAGCAGTTCCCTGGCGGGAGGGAGAATCGAGCAGTACTTC. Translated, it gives CASSSLAGGRIEQYF.

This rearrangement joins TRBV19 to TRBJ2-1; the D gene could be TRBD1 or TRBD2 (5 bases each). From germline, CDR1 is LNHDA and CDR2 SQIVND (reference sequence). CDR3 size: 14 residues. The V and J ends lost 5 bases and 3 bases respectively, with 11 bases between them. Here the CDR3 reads CASSGLDSYNEQFF. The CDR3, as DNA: TGTGCCAGTAGTGGACTCGACAGCTACAATGAGCAGTTCTTC. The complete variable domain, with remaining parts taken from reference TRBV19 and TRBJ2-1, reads DGGITQSPKYLFRKEGQNVTLSCEQNLNHDAMYWYRQDPGQGLRLIYYSQIVNDFQKGDIAEGYSVSREKKESFPLTVTSAQKNPTAFYLCASSGLDSYNEQFFGPGTRLTVL.

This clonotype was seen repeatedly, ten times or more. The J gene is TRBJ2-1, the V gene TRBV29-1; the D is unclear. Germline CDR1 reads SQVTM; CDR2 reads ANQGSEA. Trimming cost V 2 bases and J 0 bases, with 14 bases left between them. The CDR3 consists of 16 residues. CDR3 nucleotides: TGCAGCGTTGAACTAGGTTCGCGGAGCTCCTACAATGAGCAGTTCTTC. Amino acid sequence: CSVELGSRSSYNEQFF.

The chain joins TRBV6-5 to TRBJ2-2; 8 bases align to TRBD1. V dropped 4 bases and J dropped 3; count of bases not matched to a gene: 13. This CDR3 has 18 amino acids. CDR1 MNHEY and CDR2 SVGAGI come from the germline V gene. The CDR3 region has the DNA TGTGCCAGCAGTTCACACGGCTCCGACAGGGGTTACACCGGGGAGCTGTTTTTT. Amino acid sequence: CASSSHGSDRGYTGELFF.